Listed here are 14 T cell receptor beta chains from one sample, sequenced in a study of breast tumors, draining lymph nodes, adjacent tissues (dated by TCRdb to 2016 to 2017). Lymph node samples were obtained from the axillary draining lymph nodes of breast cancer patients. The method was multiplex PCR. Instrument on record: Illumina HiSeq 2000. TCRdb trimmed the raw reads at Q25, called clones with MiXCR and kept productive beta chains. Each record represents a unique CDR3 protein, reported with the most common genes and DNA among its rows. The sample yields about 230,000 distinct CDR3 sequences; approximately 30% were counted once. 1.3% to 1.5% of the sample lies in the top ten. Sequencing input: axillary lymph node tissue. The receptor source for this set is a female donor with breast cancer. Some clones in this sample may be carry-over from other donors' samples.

CDR3 residues: CASSPPKQFSGNTIYF. The CDR3 DNA reads as TGTGCCAGCTCACCACCGAAGCAGTTCTCTGGAAACACCATATATTTT. V and J are TRBV18 and TRBJ1-3; D gene unclear. The V gene lost 0 bases and the J gene lost 0 bases, with 9 bases spanning the gap. The CDR3 loop spans 16 amino acids. Germline V lookup: CDR1 KGHSH, CDR2 LQKENI. Full variable domain (remainder filled in from reference TRBV18 and TRBJ1-3): NAGVMQNPRHLVRRRGQEARLRCSPMKGHSHVYWYRQLPEEGLKFMVYLQKENIIDESGMPKERFSAEFPKEGPSILRIQQVVRGDSAAYFCASSPPKQFSGNTIYFGEGSWLTVV.

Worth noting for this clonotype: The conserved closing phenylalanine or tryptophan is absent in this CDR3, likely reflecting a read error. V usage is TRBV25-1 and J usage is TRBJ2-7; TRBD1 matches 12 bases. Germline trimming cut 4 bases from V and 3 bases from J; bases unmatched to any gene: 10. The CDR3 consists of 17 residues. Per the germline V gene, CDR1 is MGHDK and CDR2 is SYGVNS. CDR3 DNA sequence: TGTGCCAGCAGTGCCCGGGGGACAGGGGGCCTTCTCTACGAGCAGTACTGT. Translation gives CASSARGTGGLLYEQYC.

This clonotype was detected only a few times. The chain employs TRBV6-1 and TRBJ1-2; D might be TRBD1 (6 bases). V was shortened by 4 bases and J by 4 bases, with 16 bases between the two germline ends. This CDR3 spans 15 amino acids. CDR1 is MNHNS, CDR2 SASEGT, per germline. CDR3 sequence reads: CASSALTGGFYGYTF. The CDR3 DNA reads TGTGCCAGCAGTGCCCTGACAGGAGGATTCTATGGCTACACCTTC.

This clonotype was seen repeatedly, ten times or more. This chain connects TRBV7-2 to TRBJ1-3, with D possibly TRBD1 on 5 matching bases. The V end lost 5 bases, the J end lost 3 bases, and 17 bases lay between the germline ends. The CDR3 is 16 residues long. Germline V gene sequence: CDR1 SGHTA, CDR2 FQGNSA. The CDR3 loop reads CASSPTRGILGNTIYF. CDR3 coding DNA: TGTGCCAGCAGCCCTACTCGGGGGATTCTTGGAAACACCATATATTTT.

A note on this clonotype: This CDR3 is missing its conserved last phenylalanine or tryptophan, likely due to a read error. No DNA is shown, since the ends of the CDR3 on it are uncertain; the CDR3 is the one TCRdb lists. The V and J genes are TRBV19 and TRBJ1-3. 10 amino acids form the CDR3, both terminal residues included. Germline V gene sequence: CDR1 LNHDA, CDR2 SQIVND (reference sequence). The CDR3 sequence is CASSGGRSRT.

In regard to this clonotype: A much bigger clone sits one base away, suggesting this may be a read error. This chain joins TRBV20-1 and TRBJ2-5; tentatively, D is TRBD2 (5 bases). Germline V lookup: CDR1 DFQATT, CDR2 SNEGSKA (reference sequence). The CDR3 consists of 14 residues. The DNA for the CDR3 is TGCAATGCCATAATCCGCGGGTACCAAGCGACCCAGTACTTC. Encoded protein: CNAIIRGYQATQYF.

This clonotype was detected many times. For the CDR3, the DNA is TGTGCCTGGGGGGGACAGGGTGTAGGCGGCTACACCTTC. This translates into CAWGGQGVGGYTF. The genes are TRBV30 and TRBJ1-2, with 9 bases matching TRBD1. From germline, CDR1 is GTSNPN and CDR2 SVGIG (reference sequence). With 5 bases clipped from V and 8 bases from J, the junction kept 9 bases outside the gene matches. The CDR3 loop spans 13 amino acids.

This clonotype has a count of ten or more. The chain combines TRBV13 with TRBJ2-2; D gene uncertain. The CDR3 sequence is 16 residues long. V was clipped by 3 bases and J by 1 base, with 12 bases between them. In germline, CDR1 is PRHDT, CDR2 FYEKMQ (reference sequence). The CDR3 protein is CASSFLGRRNTGELFF. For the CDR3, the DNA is TGTGCCAGCAGCTTTTTGGGTCGGAGGAACACCGGGGAGCTGTTTTTT.

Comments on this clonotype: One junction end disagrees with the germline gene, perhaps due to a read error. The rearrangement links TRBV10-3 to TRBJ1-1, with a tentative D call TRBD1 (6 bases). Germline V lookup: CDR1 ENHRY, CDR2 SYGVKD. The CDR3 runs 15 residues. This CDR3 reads CAISESQGLNTGAFF. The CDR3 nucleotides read TGTGCCATCAGTGAGTCACAGGGCTTGAACACTGGAGCTTTCTTT.

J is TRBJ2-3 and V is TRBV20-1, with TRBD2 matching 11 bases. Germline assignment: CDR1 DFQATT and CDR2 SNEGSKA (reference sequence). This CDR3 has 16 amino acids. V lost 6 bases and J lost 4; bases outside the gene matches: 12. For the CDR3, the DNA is TGCAGTGCACCTGATTTAGCGGGAGGGCCCGCAGATACGCAGTATTTT. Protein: CSAPDLAGGPADTQYF.

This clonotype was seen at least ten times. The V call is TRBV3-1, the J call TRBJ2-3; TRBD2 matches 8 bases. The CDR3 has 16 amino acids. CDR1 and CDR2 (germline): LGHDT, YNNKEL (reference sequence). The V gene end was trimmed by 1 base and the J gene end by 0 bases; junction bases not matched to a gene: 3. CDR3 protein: CASSQGPSGSTDTQYF. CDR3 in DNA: TGTGCCAGCAGCCAAGGTCCTAGCGGGAGCACAGATACGCAGTATTTT.

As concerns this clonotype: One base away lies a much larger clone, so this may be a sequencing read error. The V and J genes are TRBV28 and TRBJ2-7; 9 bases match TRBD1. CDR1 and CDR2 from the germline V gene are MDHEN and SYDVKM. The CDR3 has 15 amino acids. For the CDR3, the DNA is TGTGCCGGCAGTAACTCCGGGACAGGGATGTACGAGCAGTACTTC. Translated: CAGSNSGTGMYEQYF.

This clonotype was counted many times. The DNA of the CDR3 is TGTGCCGCCAGGGCCTTGACCTACAATGAGCAGTTCTTC. Translated: CAARALTYNEQFF. The genes are TRBV11-2 and TRBJ2-1, with TRBD1 as a possible D gene (5 bases). The germline V gene encodes CDR1 SGHAT and CDR2 FQNNGV. Trimming pared 11 bases from V and 2 bases from J, leaving 13 bases between. There are 13 residues in the CDR3.

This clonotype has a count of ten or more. The CDR3 spells CASSPPRRGTSGGVIYEQYF. CDR3 coding DNA: TGTGCCAGCAGCCCCCCTCGTCGCGGGACTAGTGGTGGCGTCATCTACGAGCAGTACTTC. The gene calls are TRBV5-4 and TRBJ2-7; 8 positions agree with TRBD2. The CDR3 extends over 20 amino acids. Germline loops: CDR1 SGHNT, CDR2 YYREEE (reference sequence). The V and J ends lost 4 bases and 3 bases, in that order; junction bases with no gene match: 24.